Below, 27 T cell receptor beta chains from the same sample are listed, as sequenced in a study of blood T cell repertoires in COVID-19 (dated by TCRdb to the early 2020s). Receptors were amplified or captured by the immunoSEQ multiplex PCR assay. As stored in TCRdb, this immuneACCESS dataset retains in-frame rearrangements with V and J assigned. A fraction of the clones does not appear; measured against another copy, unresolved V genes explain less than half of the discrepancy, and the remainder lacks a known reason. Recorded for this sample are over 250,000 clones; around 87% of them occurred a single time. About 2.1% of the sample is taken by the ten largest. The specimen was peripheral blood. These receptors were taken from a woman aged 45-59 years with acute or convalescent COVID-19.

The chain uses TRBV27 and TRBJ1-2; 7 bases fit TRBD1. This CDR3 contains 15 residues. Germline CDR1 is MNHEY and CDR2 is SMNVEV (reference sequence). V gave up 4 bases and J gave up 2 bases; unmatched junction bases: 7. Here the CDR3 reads CASSSSRDRNYGYTF. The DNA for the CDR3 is TGTGCCAGCAGTTCCAGCCGGGACAGAAACTATGGCTACACCTTC.

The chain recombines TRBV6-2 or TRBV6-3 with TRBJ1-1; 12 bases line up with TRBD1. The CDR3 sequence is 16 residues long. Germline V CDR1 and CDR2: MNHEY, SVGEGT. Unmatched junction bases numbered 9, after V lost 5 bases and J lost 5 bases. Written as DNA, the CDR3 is TGTGCCAGCAGTGACTGGGGACAGGGGGCAGGAACTGAAGCTTTCTTT. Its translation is CASSDWGQGAGTEAFF.

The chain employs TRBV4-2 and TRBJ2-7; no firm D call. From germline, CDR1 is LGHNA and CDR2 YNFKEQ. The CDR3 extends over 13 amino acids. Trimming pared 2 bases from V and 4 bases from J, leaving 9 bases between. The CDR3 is CASSQMSRYEQYF. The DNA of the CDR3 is TGTGCCAGCAGCCAAATGTCCCGGTACGAGCAGTACTTC.

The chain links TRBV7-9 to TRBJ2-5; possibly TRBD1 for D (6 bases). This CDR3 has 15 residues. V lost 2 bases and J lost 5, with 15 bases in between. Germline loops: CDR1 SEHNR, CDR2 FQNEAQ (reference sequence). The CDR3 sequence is CASSLPWGLEETQYF. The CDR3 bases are TGTGCCAGCAGCTTACCCTGGGGGCTTGAGGAGACCCAGTACTTC.

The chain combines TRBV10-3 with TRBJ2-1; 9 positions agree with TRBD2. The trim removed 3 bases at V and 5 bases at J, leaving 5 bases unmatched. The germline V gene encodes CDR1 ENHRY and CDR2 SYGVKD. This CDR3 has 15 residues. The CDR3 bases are TGTGCCATCAGTGATCGAGCGGGAGGCAACAATGAGCAGTTCTTC. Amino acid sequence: CAISDRAGGNNEQFF.

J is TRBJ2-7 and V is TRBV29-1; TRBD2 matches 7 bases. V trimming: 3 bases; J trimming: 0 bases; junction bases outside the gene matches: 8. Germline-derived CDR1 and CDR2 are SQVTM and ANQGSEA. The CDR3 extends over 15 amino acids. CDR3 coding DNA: TGCAGCGTTGAGGGTTTGGGGGGGAGCTCCTACGAGCAGTACTTC. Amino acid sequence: CSVEGLGGSSYEQYF.

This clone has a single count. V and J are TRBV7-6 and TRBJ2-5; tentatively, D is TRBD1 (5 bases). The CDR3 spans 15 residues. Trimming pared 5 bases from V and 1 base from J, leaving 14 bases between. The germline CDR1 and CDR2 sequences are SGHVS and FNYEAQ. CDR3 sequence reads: CASSPTLRVQETQYF. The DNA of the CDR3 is TGTGCCAGCAGCCCCACCCTCAGGGTCCAAGAGACCCAGTACTTC.

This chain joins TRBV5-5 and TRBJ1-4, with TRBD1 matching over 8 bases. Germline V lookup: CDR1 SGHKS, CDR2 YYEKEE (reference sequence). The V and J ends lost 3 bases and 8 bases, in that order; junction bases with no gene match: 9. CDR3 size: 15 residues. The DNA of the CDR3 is TGTGCCAGCAGCTACAGGACAGGGCCGACGGAAAAACTGTTTTTT. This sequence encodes CASSYRTGPTEKLFF.

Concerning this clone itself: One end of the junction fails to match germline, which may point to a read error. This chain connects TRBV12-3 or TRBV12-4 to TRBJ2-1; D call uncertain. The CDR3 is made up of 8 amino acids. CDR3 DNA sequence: TGTGCCAGCAGTTCCCAGATCTTC. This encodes CASSSQIF.

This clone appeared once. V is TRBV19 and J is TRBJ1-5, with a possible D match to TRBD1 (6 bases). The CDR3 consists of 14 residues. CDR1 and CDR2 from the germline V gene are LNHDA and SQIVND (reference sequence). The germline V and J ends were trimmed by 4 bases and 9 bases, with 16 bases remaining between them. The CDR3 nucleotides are TGTGCCAGTAGTAATCGGGACACGGCGCGGCCCCAGCATTTT. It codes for CASSNRDTARPQHF.

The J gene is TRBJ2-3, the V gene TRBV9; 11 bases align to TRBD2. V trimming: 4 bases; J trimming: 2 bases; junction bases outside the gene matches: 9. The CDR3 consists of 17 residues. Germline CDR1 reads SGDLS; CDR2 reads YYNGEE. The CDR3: CASSSTRLAGYTDTQYF. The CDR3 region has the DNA TGTGCCAGCAGCTCGACCCGACTAGCGGGATACACAGATACGCAGTATTTT.

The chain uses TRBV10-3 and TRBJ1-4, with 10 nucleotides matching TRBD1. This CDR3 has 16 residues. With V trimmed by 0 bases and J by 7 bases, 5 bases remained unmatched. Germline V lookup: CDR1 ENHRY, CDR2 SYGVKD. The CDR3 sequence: CAISESRQGAREKLFF. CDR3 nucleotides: TGTGCCATCAGTGAGTCCCGACAGGGGGCGCGTGAAAAACTGTTTTTT.

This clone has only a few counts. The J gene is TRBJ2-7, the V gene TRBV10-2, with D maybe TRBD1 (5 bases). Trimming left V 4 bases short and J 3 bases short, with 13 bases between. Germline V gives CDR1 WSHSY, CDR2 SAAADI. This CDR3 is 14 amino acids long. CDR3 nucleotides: TGCGCCAGCAGTGGCACAGGATCTTTCTACGAGCAGTACTTC. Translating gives CASSGTGSFYEQYF.

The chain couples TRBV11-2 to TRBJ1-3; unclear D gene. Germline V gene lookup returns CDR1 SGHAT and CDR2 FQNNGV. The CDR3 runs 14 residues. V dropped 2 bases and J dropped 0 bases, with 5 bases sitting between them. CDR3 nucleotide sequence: TGTGCCAGCAGCTTATCAGGCTCTGGAAACACCATATATTTT. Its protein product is CASSLSGSGNTIYF.

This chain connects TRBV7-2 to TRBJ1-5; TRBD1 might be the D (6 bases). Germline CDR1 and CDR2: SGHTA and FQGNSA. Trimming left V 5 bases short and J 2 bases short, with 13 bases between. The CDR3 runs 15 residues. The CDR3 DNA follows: TGTGCCAGCAGCCCCTGGACAGTGGGCAATCAGCCCCAGCATTTT. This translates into CASSPWTVGNQPQHF.

The chain's CDR3 is CASSLTPLAGYGELFF. The CDR3 DNA is TGTGCCAGCAGCTTAACACCCCTAGCTGGGTACGGGGAGCTGTTTTTT. The chain uses TRBV7-3 and TRBJ2-2; a possible D gene is TRBD2 (5 bases). Germline lookup yields CDR1 SGHTA and CDR2 FQGTGA. There are 16 residues in the CDR3. Trimming stripped 0 bases from V and 7 bases from J, with 15 bases between.

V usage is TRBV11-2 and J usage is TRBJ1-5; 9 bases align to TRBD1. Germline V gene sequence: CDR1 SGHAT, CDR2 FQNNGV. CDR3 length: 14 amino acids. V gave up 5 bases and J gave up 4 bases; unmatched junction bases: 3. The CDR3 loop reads CASSPGTGNQPQHF. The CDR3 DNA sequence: TGTGCCAGCAGCCCCGGGACAGGGAATCAGCCCCAGCATTTT.

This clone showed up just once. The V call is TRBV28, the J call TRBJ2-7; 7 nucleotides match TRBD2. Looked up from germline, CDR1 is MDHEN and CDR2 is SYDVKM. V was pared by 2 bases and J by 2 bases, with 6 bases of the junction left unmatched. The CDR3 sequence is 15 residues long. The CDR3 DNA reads TGTGCCAGCAGTTTAACTTCTGGACTAGCCTACGAGCAGTACTTC. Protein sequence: CASSLTSGLAYEQYF.

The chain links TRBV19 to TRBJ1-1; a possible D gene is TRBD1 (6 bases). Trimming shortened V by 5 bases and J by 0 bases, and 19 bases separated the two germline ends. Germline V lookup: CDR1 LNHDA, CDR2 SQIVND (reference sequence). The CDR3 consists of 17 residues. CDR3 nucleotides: TGTGCCAGTAGTTCACGAGCAGGGGCAAGGGTGAACACTGAAGCTTTCTTT. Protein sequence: CASSSRAGARVNTEAFF.

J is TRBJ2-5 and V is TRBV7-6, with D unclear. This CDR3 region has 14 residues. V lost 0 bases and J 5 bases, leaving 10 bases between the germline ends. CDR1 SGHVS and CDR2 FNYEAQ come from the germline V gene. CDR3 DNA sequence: TGTGCCAGCAGCTTAGCGTCTCAGTGGGAGACCCAGTACTTC. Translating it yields CASSLASQWETQYF.

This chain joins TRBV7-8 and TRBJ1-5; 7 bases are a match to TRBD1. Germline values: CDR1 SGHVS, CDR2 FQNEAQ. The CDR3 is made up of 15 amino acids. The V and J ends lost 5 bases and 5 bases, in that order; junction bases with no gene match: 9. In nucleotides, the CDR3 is TGTGCCAGCAGCCGCCGGACAGGCGATCATCAGCCCCAGCATTTT. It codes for CASSRRTGDHQPQHF.

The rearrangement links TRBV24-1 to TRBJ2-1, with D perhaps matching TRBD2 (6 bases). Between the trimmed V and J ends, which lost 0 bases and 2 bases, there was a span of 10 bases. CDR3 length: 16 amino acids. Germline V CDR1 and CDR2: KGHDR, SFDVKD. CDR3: CATSDLRLGAYNEQFF. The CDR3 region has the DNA TGTGCCACCAGTGATTTGCGACTAGGAGCCTACAATGAGCAGTTCTTC.

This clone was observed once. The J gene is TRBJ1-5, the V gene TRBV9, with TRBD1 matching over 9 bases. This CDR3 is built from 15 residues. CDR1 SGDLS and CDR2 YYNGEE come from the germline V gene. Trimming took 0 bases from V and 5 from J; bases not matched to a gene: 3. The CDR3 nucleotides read TGTGCCAGCAGCGTAGAGGGACAGGGTGATCAGCCCCAGCATTTT. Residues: CASSVEGQGDQPQHF.

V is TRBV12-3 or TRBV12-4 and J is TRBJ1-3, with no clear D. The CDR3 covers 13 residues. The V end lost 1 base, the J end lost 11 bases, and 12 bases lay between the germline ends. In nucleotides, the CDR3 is TGTGCCAGCAGTTTAGAACTTTACGGTGCCATATATTTT. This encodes CASSLELYGAIYF.

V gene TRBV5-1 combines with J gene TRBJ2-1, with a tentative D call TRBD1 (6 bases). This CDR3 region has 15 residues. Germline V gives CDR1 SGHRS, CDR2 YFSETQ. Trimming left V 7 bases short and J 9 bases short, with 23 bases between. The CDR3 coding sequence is TGCGCCAGCGAGCAGACCGGGACAAATTCGCTTGAGCAGTTCTTC. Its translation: CASEQTGTNSLEQFF.

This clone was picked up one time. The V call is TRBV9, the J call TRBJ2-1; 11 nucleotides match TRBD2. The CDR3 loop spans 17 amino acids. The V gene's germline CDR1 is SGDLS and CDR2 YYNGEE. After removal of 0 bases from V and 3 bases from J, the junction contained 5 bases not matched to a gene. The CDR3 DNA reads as TGTGCCAGCAGCGTAGGACTAGCGGGACCCTACTACAATGAGCAGTTCTTC. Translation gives CASSVGLAGPYYNEQFF.

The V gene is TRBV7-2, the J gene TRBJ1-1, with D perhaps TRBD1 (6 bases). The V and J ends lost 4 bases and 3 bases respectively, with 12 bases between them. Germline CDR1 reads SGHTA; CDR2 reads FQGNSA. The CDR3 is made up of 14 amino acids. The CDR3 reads CASSSGHHDTEAFF. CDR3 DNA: TGTGCCAGCAGCTCGGGACACCACGACACTGAAGCTTTCTTT.